The rows below give T cell receptor beta chains drawn from one sample of a study of Ad26.COV2.S vaccination and SARS-CoV-2 variants. The assay was immunoSEQ multiplex PCR, and TCRdb's table has in-frame clones only and misses some. The sample shows about 370,000 clones, approximately 90% of them seen only once. The sample was peripheral blood, taken in a trial of Ad26.COV2.S vaccine versus placebo. The receptors originated from a person between 18 and 65 years old who received the Ad26.COV2.S COVID-19 vaccine or a placebo. Each CDR3 is given with its conserved first and last residue. Each record gives: clone size, J gene, D gene, V gene, CDR3 protein, CDR3 DNA. D genes are given only for firm matches. Some rows mark clone size as missing; the rest say once, few, many or name a class of expanded clone.

NA,TRBJ2-1,NA,TRBV10-3,CAISESGTTIEQFF,TGTGCCATCAGTGAGTCGGGAACTACGATTGAGCAGTTCTTC
NA,TRBJ2-2,NA,TRBV4-1,CASSQDGVGLFF,TGCGCCAGCAGCCAAGATGGAGTGGGGCTGTTTTTT
once,TRBJ1-1,NA,TRBV4-3,CASSQDRAGGTEAFF,TGCGCCAGCAGCCAAGATCGGGCAGGTGGGACTGAAGCTTTCTTT
NA,TRBJ2-1,TRBD2,TRBV30,CAWSAGGSSYNEQFF,TGTGCCTGGAGTGCGGGGGGGAGCTCCTACAATGAGCAGTTCTTC
NA,TRBJ2-7,TRBD1,TRBV6-6,CASSSQGGYEQYF,TGTGCCAGCAGTTCACAGGGGGGCTACGAGCAGTACTTC
NA,TRBJ1-4,NA,TRBV5-5,CASSLVSGFNEKLFF,TGTGCCAGCAGCTTGGTCTCGGGGTTTAATGAAAAACTGTTTTTT
NA,TRBJ1-2,NA,TRBV5-1,CASSLRAGSNYGYTF,TGCGCCAGCAGCTTGCGGGCAGGGTCTAACTATGGCTACACCTTC
NA,TRBJ1-4,NA,TRBV28,CASSLASEKLFF,TGTGCCAGCAGTTTAGCTAGTGAAAAACTGTTTTTT
NA,TRBJ2-1,NA,TRBV7-2,CASSWRSYNEQFF,TGTGCCAGCAGTTGGCGTAGTTACAATGAGCAGTTCTTC
NA,TRBJ1-1,TRBD1,TRBV6-5,CASSPRDSLNTEAFF,TGTGCCAGCAGTCCCAGGGACAGCCTGAACACTGAAGCTTTCTTT
NA,TRBJ2-1,NA,TRBV29-1,CSVEDLMGPFF,TGCAGCGTTGAAGATCTCATGGGGCCGTTCTTC
NA,TRBJ1-1,TRBD1,TRBV9,CASSDDRELAFF,TGTGCCAGCAGCGACGACAGGGAGCTAGCTTTCTTT
NA,TRBJ2-1,NA,TRBV7-8,CASRTGGYGEQFF,TGTGCCAGCAGAACCGGGGGTTACGGTGAGCAGTTCTTC
NA,TRBJ2-2,TRBD2,TRBV2,CASRGLMNTGELFF,TGTGCCAGCAGGGGACTAATGAACACCGGGGAGCTGTTTTTT
NA,TRBJ2-2,NA,TRBV5-4,CASSWDPTGELFF,TGTGCCAGCAGCTGGGACCCCACCGGGGAGCTGTTTTTT
NA,TRBJ1-2,NA,TRBV4-2,CASSQDVGVSYTF,TGTGCCAGCAGCCAAGATGTAGGGGTGAGCTACACCTTC
NA,TRBJ2-7,NA,TRBV5-1,CASSLEGRGEQYF,TGCGCCAGCAGCTTGGAGGGTCGGGGCGAGCAGTACTTC
few,TRBJ1-4,NA,TRBV6-6,CASSNGQTWGGEKLFF,TGTGCCAGCAGTAACGGACAGACCTGGGGAGGTGAAAAACTGTTTTTT
NA,TRBJ2-2,NA,TRBV5-1,CASSLTGAPTGELFF,TGCGCCAGCAGCTTGACGGGGGCGCCTACCGGGGAGCTGTTTTTT
NA,TRBJ2-6,TRBD1,TRBV5-1,CASSRTGGITGANVLTF,TGCGCCAGCAGCCGCACAGGGGGGATAACTGGGGCCAACGTCCTGACTTTC
NA,TRBJ2-5,NA,TRBV3-1/TRBV3-2,CASSLRETQYF,TGTGCCAGCAGCCTGAGAGAGACCCAGTACTTC
NA,TRBJ2-1,NA,TRBV2,CASSVDGGDNEQFF,TGTGCCAGCAGTGTAGATGGCGGAGACAATGAGCAGTTCTTC
NA,TRBJ1-6,NA,TRBV9,CASSVGWGNNSPLHF,TGTGCCAGCAGCGTAGGTTGGGGGAATAATTCACCCCTCCACTTT
NA,TRBJ2-7,NA,TRBV29-1,CSVGVGDIYEQYF,TGCAGCGTTGGGGTGGGGGATATCTACGAGCAGTACTTC
NA,TRBJ2-1,TRBD2,TRBV18,CASSPTSGGFGEQFF,TGTGCCAGCTCACCTACTAGCGGGGGGTTCGGTGAGCAGTTCTTC
NA,TRBJ2-7,TRBD1,TRBV10-3,CAVGTELYEQYF,TGTGCCGTCGGGACAGAACTCTACGAGCAGTACTTC
once,TRBJ2-2,TRBD2,TRBV11-3,CASSPGLAGLSNTGELFF,TGTGCCAGCAGCCCTGGACTAGCGGGACTCTCGAACACCGGGGAGCTGTTTTTT
NA,TRBJ2-7,NA,TRBV19,CASSRTRQGTSEQYF,TGTGCCAGTAGTAGGACCCGGCAGGGTACGTCCGAGCAGTACTTC
NA,TRBJ2-5,NA,TRBV2,CASSVGAPSETQYF,TGTGCCAGCAGTGTGGGGGCTCCCTCAGAGACCCAGTACTTC
NA,TRBJ1-3,TRBD1,TRBV5-1,CASSPETGVNTIYF,TGCGCCAGCAGCCCGGAGACAGGGGTTAACACCATATATTTT
NA,TRBJ2-6,NA,TRBV2,CASSLGRTGANVLTF,TGTGCCAGCAGCCTTGGGAGGACTGGGGCCAACGTCCTGACTTTC
NA,TRBJ1-6,NA,TRBV5-1,CASTTGEDSPLHF,TGCGCCAGCACCACAGGCGAGGATTCACCCCTCCACTTT